Detailed here is one TCR beta chain. Its antigen is still unknown. This specimen belongs to a study of T cells in localized non-small cell lung cancer. General study results and limits: Across samples, adjacent lung featured a median around 60 of the top 100 tumor clones.

Generated by immunoSEQ multiplex PCR, the TCRdb table keeps only in-frame clones and is missing some. Here the sample spans under 50,000 clones, 80% to 85% being singletons. The trim removed 5 bases at V and 0 bases at J, leaving 4 bases unmatched. This CDR3 spans 16 amino acids. Looked up from germline, CDR1 is LNHNV and CDR2 is YYDKDF (reference sequence). The receptor comes from a man between 35 and 75 years old with stage III lung adenocarcinoma. The chain employs TRBV15 and TRBJ1-5; 10 bases fit TRBD1. Sequencing used peripheral blood mononuclear cells, obtained before any cancer treatment. CDR3 coding DNA: TGTGCCACCAGCTTGACAGGGGGCAATAGCAATCAGCCCCAGCATTTT. Translated, it gives CATSLTGGNSNQPQHF. Full variable domain (remainder filled in from reference TRBV15 and TRBJ1-5): DAMVIQNPRYQVTQFGKPVTLSCSQTLNHNVMYWYQQKSSQAPKLLFHYYDKDFNNEADTPDNFQSRRPNTSFCFLDIRSPGLGDTAMYLCATSLTGGNSNQPQHFGDGTRLSIL.